The text below deals with one TCR beta chain. Assay: immunoSEQ multiplex PCR; the TCRdb copy retains only in-frame clones and omits some. The sample carries about 69,000 clones, roughly nine tenths recorded once. This specimen belongs to a study of OX40 agonist ivuxolimab in advanced cancers. Background on the study: Patients with prior anti-PD-1, anti-PD-L1 or anti-CTLA-4 therapy were eligible; approximately 37% had some.

Germline V gives CDR1 KGHSY, CDR2 FQNENV. Trimming took 4 bases from V and 0 from J, leaving 13 bases between them. The CDR3 contains 16 residues. Material: CD4+ or CD8+ T cells sorted from blood, obtained in a trial of the OX40 agonist ivuxolimab. The rearrangement links TRBV16 to TRBJ1-5; D may be TRBD1 (5 bases). This TCR was sampled from an adult with an advanced solid tumor such as melanoma, head and neck, liver or kidney cancer. The DNA for the CDR3 is TGTGCCAGCAGCCGCACCCGGGGGGATAGCAATCAGCCCCAGCATTTT. Amino acid sequence: CASSRTRGDSNQPQHF.